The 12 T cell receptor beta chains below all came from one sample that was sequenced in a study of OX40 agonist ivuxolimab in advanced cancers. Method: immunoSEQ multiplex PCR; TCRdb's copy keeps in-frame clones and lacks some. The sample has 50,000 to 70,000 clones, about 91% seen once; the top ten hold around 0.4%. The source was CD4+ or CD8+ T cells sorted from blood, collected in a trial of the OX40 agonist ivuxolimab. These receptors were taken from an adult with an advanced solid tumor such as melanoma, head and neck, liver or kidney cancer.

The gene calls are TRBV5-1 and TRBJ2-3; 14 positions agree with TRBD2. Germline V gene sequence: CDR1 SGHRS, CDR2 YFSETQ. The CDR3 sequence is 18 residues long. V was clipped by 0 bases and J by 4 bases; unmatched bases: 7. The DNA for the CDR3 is TGCGCCAGCAGCTTGGCCGGGACTAGCGGGAGTGGTGCAGATACGCAGTATTTT. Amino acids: CASSLAGTSGSGADTQYF.

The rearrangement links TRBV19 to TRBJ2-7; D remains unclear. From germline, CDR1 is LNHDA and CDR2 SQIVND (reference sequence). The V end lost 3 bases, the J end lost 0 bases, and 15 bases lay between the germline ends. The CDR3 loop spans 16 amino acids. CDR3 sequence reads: CASSIARSVSSYEQYF. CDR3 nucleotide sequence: TGTGCCAGTAGTATCGCTCGAAGTGTGAGCTCCTACGAGCAGTACTTC.

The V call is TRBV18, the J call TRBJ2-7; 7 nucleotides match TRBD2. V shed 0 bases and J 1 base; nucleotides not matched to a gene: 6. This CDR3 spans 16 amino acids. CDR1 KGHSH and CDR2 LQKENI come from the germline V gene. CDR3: CASSPPSASGSYEQYF. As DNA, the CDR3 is TGTGCCAGCTCACCACCGTCCGCTAGCGGATCCTACGAGCAGTACTTC.

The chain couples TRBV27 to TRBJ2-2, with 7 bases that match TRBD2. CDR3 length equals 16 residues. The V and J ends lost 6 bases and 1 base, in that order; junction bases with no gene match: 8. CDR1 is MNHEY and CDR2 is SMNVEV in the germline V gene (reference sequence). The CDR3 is CASSHSSGVNTGELFF. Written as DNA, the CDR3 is TGTGCCAGCAGCCACTCTAGCGGTGTGAACACCGGGGAGCTGTTTTTT.

CDR3 loop: CASSLGSPGLNTEAFF. In nucleotides, the CDR3 is TGTGCCAGCAGCTTGGGGTCCCCGGGCCTGAACACTGAAGCTTTCTTT. V is TRBV7-2 and J is TRBJ1-1, with D uncertain. The CDR3 covers 16 residues. V lost 3 bases, J lost 0 bases, and 14 bases lay in between. In germline, CDR1 is SGHTA, CDR2 FQGNSA.

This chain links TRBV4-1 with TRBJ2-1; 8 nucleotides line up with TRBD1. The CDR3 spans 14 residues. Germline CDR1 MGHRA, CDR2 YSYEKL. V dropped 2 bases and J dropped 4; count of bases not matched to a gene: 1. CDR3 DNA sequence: TGCGCCAGCAGCCAACGGGACAGGTACAATGAGCAGTTCTTC. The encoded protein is CASSQRDRYNEQFF.

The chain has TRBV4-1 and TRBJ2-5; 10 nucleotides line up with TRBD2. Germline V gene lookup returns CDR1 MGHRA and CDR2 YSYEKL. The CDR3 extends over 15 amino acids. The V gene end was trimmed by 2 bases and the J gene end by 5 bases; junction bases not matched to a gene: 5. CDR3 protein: CASSQTAGGTETQYF. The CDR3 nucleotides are TGCGCCAGCAGCCAAACAGCGGGAGGGACGGAGACCCAGTACTTC.

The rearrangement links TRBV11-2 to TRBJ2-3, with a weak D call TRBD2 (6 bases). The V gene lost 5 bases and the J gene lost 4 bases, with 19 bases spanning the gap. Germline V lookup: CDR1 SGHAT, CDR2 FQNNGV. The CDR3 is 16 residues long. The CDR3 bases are TGTGCCAGCAGCCCGAGACTAGTCTTGAGTCCAGATACGCAGTATTTT. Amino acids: CASSPRLVLSPDTQYF.

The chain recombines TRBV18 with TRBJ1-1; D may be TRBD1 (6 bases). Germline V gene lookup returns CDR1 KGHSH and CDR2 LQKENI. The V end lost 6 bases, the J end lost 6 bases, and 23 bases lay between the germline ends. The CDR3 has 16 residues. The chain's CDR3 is CASSPQGKVRMSEAFF. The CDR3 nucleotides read TGTGCCAGCTCCCCCCAGGGGAAGGTCCGGATGTCTGAAGCTTTCTTT.

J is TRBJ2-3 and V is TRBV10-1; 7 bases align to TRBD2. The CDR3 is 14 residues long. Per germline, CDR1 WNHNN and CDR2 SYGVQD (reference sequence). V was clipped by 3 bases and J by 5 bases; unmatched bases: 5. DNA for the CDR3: TGCGCCAGCAGTGACACGGGAGGTATAGATACGCAGTATTTT. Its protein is CASSDTGGIDTQYF.

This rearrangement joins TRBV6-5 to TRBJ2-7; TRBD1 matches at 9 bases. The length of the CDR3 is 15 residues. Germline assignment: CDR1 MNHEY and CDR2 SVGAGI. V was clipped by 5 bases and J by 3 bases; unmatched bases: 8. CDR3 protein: CASSQGPGQGYEQYF. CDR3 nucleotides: TGTGCCAGCAGTCAGGGGCCGGGACAGGGCTACGAGCAGTACTTC.

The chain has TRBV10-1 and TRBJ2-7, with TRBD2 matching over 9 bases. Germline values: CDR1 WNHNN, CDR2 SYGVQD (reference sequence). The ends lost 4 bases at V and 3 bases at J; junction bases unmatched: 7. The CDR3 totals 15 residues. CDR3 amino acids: CASSGGHSGSYEQYF. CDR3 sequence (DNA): TGCGCCAGCAGTGGAGGTCATAGCGGGAGCTACGAGCAGTACTTC.